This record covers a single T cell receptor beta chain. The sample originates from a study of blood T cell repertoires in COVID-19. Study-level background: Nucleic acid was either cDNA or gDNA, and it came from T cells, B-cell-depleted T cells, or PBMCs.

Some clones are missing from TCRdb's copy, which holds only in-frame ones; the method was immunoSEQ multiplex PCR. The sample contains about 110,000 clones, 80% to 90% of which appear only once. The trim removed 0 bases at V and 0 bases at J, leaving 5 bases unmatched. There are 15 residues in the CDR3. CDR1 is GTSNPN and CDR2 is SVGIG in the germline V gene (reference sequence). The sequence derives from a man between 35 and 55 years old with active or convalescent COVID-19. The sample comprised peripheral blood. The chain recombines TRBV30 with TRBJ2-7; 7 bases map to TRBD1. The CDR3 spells CAWSVLGTASYEQYF. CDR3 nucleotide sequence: TGTGCCTGGAGTGTACTGGGGACAGCCTCCTACGAGCAGTACTTC.